The clone carrying this T cell receptor (beta chain) was counted only a few times. Antigen unknown. This specimen belongs to a study of T-cell reconstitution after alpha-beta-depleted transplantation in children. Germline V CDR1 and CDR2: LGHNA, YNFKEQ. This CDR3 comprises 14 residues. Trimming left V 1 base short and J 3 bases short, with 6 bases between. Researchers prepared the TCRbeta library using unique molecular identifiers, the study reports. TCRdb reprocessed the PCR reads via MiXCR and lists one record per CDR3 protein. Here the sample spans 300,000 to 400,000 distinct CDR3 sequences, around 16% being singletons. Study-wide results and caveats: Several hundred graft clones that had expanded were reportedly the source of alpha-beta T cells about two months after transplant. Surviving recipient T cells and thymic progenitors underlay high day-60 TCRbeta diversity in some patients. Newly produced T cells mostly accounted for T-cell counts and diversity one year post-transplant.

This clonotype was sampled from a male patient aged 2 to 10 who had a stem cell transplant for acute lymphoblastic leukemia, so the T cells may come from the graft donor. Specimen: PBMCs, mostly from graft donor cells, collected 360 days after TCRalphabeta/CD19-depleted stem cell transplant. The rearrangement uses TRBV4-2 and TRBJ2-2; unclear D gene. In DNA form, the CDR3 reads TGTGCCAGCAGCCAAGCCGGGTACACCGGGGAGCTGTTTTTT. Its protein is CASSQAGYTGELFF.